The 28 T cell receptor beta chains presented below share a single source sample, sequenced in a study of blood T cell repertoires in COVID-19. Profiling relied on immunoSEQ multiplex PCR, and the TCRdb table lists in-frame clones only, not all of them. The sample yields hundreds of thousands of clones, approximately 84% seen once. The sequenced material came from PBMCs or T cells enriched from blood (not recorded which). All receptors come from a woman younger than 45 who had recovered from COVID-19.

The chain joins TRBV19 to TRBJ1-1, with 7 bases that match TRBD1. Trimming at V came to 8 bases and at J to 4 bases, leaving 7 bases not matched to a gene. This CDR3 comprises 13 residues. CDR1 LNHDA and CDR2 SQIVND come from the germline V gene (reference sequence). CDR3 residues: CASYTGVGTEAFF. CDR3 in DNA: TGTGCCAGTTATACAGGGGTCGGCACTGAAGCTTTCTTT.

The chain couples TRBV7-9 to TRBJ2-7; D might be TRBD1 (5 bases). The CDR3 length is 16 residues. Germline values: CDR1 SEHNR, CDR2 FQNEAQ (reference sequence). The V end was cut by 6 bases, the J end by 6 bases, with 24 bases between. CDR3 residues: CASRPPVPGPQGEQYF. The CDR3 DNA follows: TGTGCCAGCAGACCTCCCGTGCCAGGGCCGCAGGGCGAGCAGTACTTC. Based on the CDR3 plus reference TRBV7-9 and TRBJ2-7, the full variable domain is DTGVSQNPRHKITKRGQNVTFRCDPISEHNRLYWYRQTLGQGPEFLTYFQNEAQLEKSRLLSDRFSAERPKGSFSTLEIQRTEQGDSAMYLCASRPPVPGPQGEQYFGPGTRLTVT.

The chain combines TRBV5-1 with TRBJ2-3, with TRBD1 identical over 9 bases. The germline V gene encodes CDR1 SGHRS and CDR2 YFSETQ. The V gene end was trimmed by 6 bases and the J gene end by 4 bases; junction bases not matched to a gene: 9. The CDR3 totals 15 residues. DNA of the CDR3: TGCGCCAGCACCCAACAGGACAGGGGCGCAGATACGCAGTATTTT. Its translation: CASTQQDRGADTQYF.

J is TRBJ1-2 and V is TRBV29-1; 10 bases map to TRBD1. Unmatched junction bases numbered 8, after V lost 3 bases and J lost 4 bases. Germline values: CDR1 SQVTM, CDR2 ANQGSEA. This CDR3 is 15 amino acids long. The CDR3 region is CSVDVAGQGIYGYTF. The CDR3 DNA sequence: TGCAGCGTTGATGTGGCGGGACAGGGGATCTATGGCTACACCTTC.

The CDR3, as DNA: TGTGCCAGCAGCTTGGGTAGCGGGGGGGCCTCTGAGACCCAGTACTTC. Translated, it gives CASSLGSGGASETQYF. The chain couples TRBV5-4 to TRBJ2-5, with 11 bases aligning to TRBD2. The CDR3 has 16 amino acids. Germline V lookup: CDR1 SGHNT, CDR2 YYREEE (reference sequence). Trimming cost V 0 bases and J 5 bases; bases outside gene matches: 6.

The chain couples TRBV13 to TRBJ1-2, with D maybe TRBD1 (6 bases). Germline CDR1 is PRHDT and CDR2 is FYEKMQ (reference sequence). The CDR3 spans 14 residues. V lost 0 bases to trimming and J lost 3 bases, with 8 bases between them. The CDR3 bases are TGTGCCAGCAGCTTAGGCAGGACAGACTATGGCTACACCTTC. Translating it yields CASSLGRTDYGYTF.

V and J are TRBV28 and TRBJ1-2; TRBD1 might be the D (5 bases). Trimming pared 4 bases from V and 7 bases from J, leaving 19 bases between. Germline V gene data show CDR1 as MDHEN and CDR2 as SYDVKM. This CDR3 has 15 amino acids. CDR3 in amino acids: CASSYRTGTAVGYTF. DNA for the CDR3: TGTGCCAGCAGTTACCGAACCGGGACTGCGGTTGGCTACACCTTC.

This chain links TRBV5-1 with TRBJ1-2; 10 positions agree with TRBD1. Germline CDR1 reads SGHRS; CDR2 reads YFSETQ. The V segment lost 2 bases and the J segment 5 bases; nucleotides outside the gene matches: 12. This CDR3 comprises 17 residues. The CDR3 region is CASSFLGTGEFGYGYTF. The CDR3 bases are TGCGCCAGCAGCTTTCTTGGGACAGGGGAGTTTGGGTATGGCTACACCTTC.

The rearrangement joins TRBV6-2 or TRBV6-3 to TRBJ1-2, with D hard to call. V was pared by 0 bases and J by 7 bases, with 6 bases between. Germline V CDR1 and CDR2: MNHEY, SVGEGT. The length of the CDR3 is 12 residues. The CDR3 sequence is CASSYSAGGYTF. CDR3 coding DNA: TGTGCCAGCAGTTACTCGGCGGGTGGCTACACCTTC.

The chain combines TRBV10-1 with TRBJ1-2; no firm D call. CDR3 length: 14 amino acids. Germline loops: CDR1 WNHNN, CDR2 SYGVQD (reference sequence). V lost 0 bases to trimming and J lost 1 base, with 6 bases between them. CDR3 loop: CASSESSNNYGYTF. The CDR3 bases are TGCGCCAGCAGTGAGTCGTCAAATAACTATGGCTACACCTTC.

The rearrangement joins TRBV9 to TRBJ2-1; 8 nucleotides align to TRBD2. Germline V gene sequence: CDR1 SGDLS, CDR2 YYNGEE. This CDR3 spans 17 amino acids. After removal of 4 bases from V and 0 bases from J, the junction contained 9 bases not matched to a gene. CDR3 loop: CASSPGGDGGSYNEQFF. The DNA of the CDR3 is TGTGCCAGCAGCCCGGGGGGGGACGGTGGCTCCTACAATGAGCAGTTCTTC.

CDR3 region: CSASGSGDHTGELFF. CDR3 DNA sequence: TGCAGTGCTAGTGGGTCGGGGGACCACACCGGGGAGCTGTTTTTT. The chain recombines TRBV20-1 with TRBJ2-2; D possibly corresponds to TRBD2 (6 bases). V was shortened by 3 bases and J by 3 bases, with 14 bases between the two germline ends. Germline V gives CDR1 DFQATT, CDR2 SNEGSKA (reference sequence). The CDR3 extends over 15 amino acids.

The sample holds one count of this clone. The chain uses TRBV2 and TRBJ1-4, with D uncertain. The germline V and J ends were trimmed by 4 bases and 5 bases, with 17 bases remaining between them. Germline CDR1 and CDR2: SNHLY and FYNNEI. This CDR3 region has 16 residues. The CDR3 reads CASSVSSLDGNEKLFF. CDR3 nucleotides: TGTGCCAGCAGTGTTTCTTCTTTAGACGGGAATGAAAAACTGTTTTTT.

This clone was observed once. The chain combines TRBV5-4 with TRBJ2-7; TRBD1 is a possible D gene (5 bases). Trimming shortened V by 4 bases and J by 0 bases, and 14 bases separated the two germline ends. Germline-derived CDR1 and CDR2 are SGHNT and YYREEE (reference sequence). The CDR3 extends over 15 amino acids. CDR3 sequence: CASSHVRQSSYEQYF. CDR3 nucleotides: TGTGCCAGCAGCCATGTACGACAGTCCTCCTACGAGCAGTACTTC.

The rearrangement uses TRBV30 and TRBJ2-5; TRBD1 matches at 11 bases. V gave up 5 bases and J gave up 5 bases; unmatched junction bases: 10. This CDR3 has 15 amino acids. Germline V gives CDR1 GTSNPN, CDR2 SVGIG (reference sequence). CDR3 DNA sequence: TGTGCCTGGTCTTCGGACAGGGGGCGCGGGGAGACCCAGTACTTC. As protein: CAWSSDRGRGETQYF.

This clone has just a few counts. This chain links TRBV15 with TRBJ2-1; D is unclear. Per germline, CDR1 LNHNV and CDR2 YYDKDF (reference sequence). The length of the CDR3 is 12 residues. V dropped 8 bases and J dropped 6 bases, with 11 bases sitting between them. The CDR3 DNA reads TGTGCCACCGAGACTCCCGGCAATGAGCAGTTCTTC. This gives the protein CATETPGNEQFF.

Written as DNA, the CDR3 is TGTGCCACCAGTGATTTCGCAGGGGGCACCGGGGAGCTGTTTTTT. It translates to CATSDFAGGTGELFF. This chain joins TRBV24-1 and TRBJ2-2, with 7 positions matching TRBD1. Germline V CDR1 and CDR2: KGHDR, SFDVKD. This CDR3 region has 15 residues. V was clipped by 1 base and J by 4 bases; unmatched bases: 2.

The rearrangement uses TRBV25-1 and TRBJ1-4, with D unclear. CDR3 length: 13 amino acids. Germline CDR1 reads MGHDK; CDR2 reads SYGVNS. V was cut by 6 bases and J by 6 bases, with 11 bases left in between. CDR3 DNA sequence: TGTGCCAGCAGGGGCGTCGGTTATGAAAAACTGTTTTTT. Amino acid sequence: CASRGVGYEKLFF.

This clone was observed a handful of times. The chain has TRBV29-1 and TRBJ1-2; D not resolved. Germline V gives CDR1 SQVTM, CDR2 ANQGSEA. This CDR3 contains 12 residues. Trimming took off 6 bases at V and 0 bases at J, with 8 bases between the two ends. Here the CDR3 DNA reads TGCAGCGTCCGTACTACTAACTATGGCTACACCTTC. This sequence encodes CSVRTTNYGYTF.

This chain links TRBV9 with TRBJ2-6; TRBD1 is a possible D gene (5 bases). Germline lookup yields CDR1 SGDLS and CDR2 YYNGEE. Trimming cost V 0 bases and J 3 bases, with 7 bases left between them. This CDR3 has 15 residues. The CDR3 region has the DNA TGTGCCAGCAGCGTAGCAGGGCATGGGGCCAACGTCCTGACTTTC. Translated, it gives CASSVAGHGANVLTF.

The chain couples TRBV9 to TRBJ1-2; TRBD1 might be the D (6 bases). In germline, CDR1 is SGDLS, CDR2 YYNGEE. This CDR3 comprises 17 residues. V lost 3 bases and J 4 bases, leaving 22 bases between the germline ends. CDR3 DNA sequence: TGTGCCAGCAGCGACTCTGTTAACAGGGAGGGTAGCTATGGCTACACCTTC. This encodes CASSDSVNREGSYGYTF.

J is TRBJ2-4 and V is TRBV5-1; D gene unclear. V dropped 5 bases and J dropped 0 bases, with 18 bases sitting between them. Germline V gives CDR1 SGHRS, CDR2 YFSETQ. This CDR3 region has 17 residues. DNA for the CDR3: TGCGCCAGCAGATCCGAGGCGGTCAAGAGAGCCAAAAACATTCAGTACTTC. Encoded protein: CASRSEAVKRAKNIQYF.

The genes are TRBV4-3 and TRBJ1-1; D remains ambiguous. This CDR3 spans 15 amino acids. Germline V gene sequence: CDR1 LGHNA, CDR2 YSLEER. V lost 1 base to trimming and J lost 0 bases, with 9 bases between them. The CDR3 region has the DNA TGCGCCAGCAGCCAAGGGGGAGGCATGAACACTGAAGCTTTCTTT. This gives the protein CASSQGGGMNTEAFF.

This chain connects TRBV28 to TRBJ2-7; 7 nucleotides line up with TRBD2. V lost 1 base, J lost 3 bases, and 9 bases stayed unmatched. The germline gives CDR1 MDHEN, CDR2 SYDVKM. The CDR3 is 16 amino acids. In nucleotides, the CDR3 is TGTGCCAGCAGTTTATATGGTCAGGGAGGGGTCTACGAGCAGTACTTC. Translated: CASSLYGQGGVYEQYF.

J is TRBJ1-4 and V is TRBV28, with D perhaps TRBD1 (5 bases). This CDR3 is 14 amino acids long. Germline values: CDR1 MDHEN, CDR2 SYDVKM. Deletions cut 7 bases from V and 10 bases from J, with 19 bases between. This CDR3 reads CASNFGGERGKLFF. The CDR3 DNA sequence: TGTGCCAGCAATTTTGGCGGGGAAAGGGGAAAACTGTTTTTT.

The CDR3 sequence is CASSLRGTTGSYEQYF. DNA for the CDR3: TGTGCCAGCAGCTTAAGGGGGACGACAGGATCCTACGAGCAGTACTTC. The V gene is TRBV7-9, the J gene TRBJ2-7; D possibly corresponds to TRBD1 (6 bases). V dropped 2 bases and J dropped 1 base, with 15 bases sitting between them. The CDR3 consists of 16 residues. CDR1 and CDR2 from the germline V gene are SEHNR and FQNEAQ (reference sequence).

The chain couples TRBV7-7 to TRBJ2-5; possible D gene TRBD2, 6 bases. This CDR3 is 15 amino acids long. Germline CDR1 reads SSHAT; CDR2 reads FNYEAQ (reference sequence). Trimming stripped 5 bases from V and 4 bases from J, with 17 bases between. The CDR3 DNA reads TGTGCCAGCAGCCGGCGGGGCTTGGGCGGAGAGACCCAGTACTTC. As protein: CASSRRGLGGETQYF.

With respect to this clone: The germline gene is not matched at one end of the junction; a read error may be the cause. CDR3 DNA sequence: TGTGCCAGCAGTGATGGGACAGCCCAAGAGGCCCAGTACTTC. It is translated as CASSDGTAQEAQYF. The V and J genes are TRBV6-1 and TRBJ2-5; 7 bases fit TRBD1. Germline values: CDR1 MNHNS, CDR2 SASEGT. There are 14 residues in the CDR3.